These 7 T cell receptor beta chains were all obtained from the same sample, sequenced in a study of T cell clones after liver transplantation. Clones were read by immunoSEQ multiplex PCR, and TCRdb kept only the in-frame ones, dropping some. Of some 120,000 clones in the sample, less than 95% were seen once. The input for sequencing was CD4+ T cells from blood, taken 12 months after liver transplant. The receptor source for this set is a human patient who received a liver transplant. A share of the T cells may be of graft donor origin.

The chain joins TRBV7-3 to TRBJ2-3; no reliable D call. This CDR3 has 14 amino acids. Germline-derived CDR1 and CDR2 are SGHTA and FQGTGA. V was shortened by 0 bases and J by 2 bases, with 6 bases between the two germline ends. The CDR3 nucleotides are TGTGCCAGCAGCTTAACTAGCACCACAGATACGCAGTATTTT. This codes for CASSLTSTTDTQYF. Supplemented by reference TRBV7-3 and TRBJ2-3, the full variable domain reads GAGVSQTPSNKVTEKGKYVELRCDPISGHTALYWYRQSLGQGPEFLIYFQGTGAADDSGLPNDRFFAVRPEGSVSTLKIQRTERGDSAVYLCASSLTSTTDTQYFGPGTRLTVL.

The count of this clone is one. The J gene is TRBJ2-3, the V gene TRBV11-2; 8 bases fit TRBD2. The CDR3 consists of 16 residues. V lost 1 base to trimming and J lost 1 base; unmatched junction nucleotides: 4. Looked up from germline, CDR1 is SGHAT and CDR2 is FQNNGV. CDR3 bases: TGTGCCAGCAGCTTAGGTCTAGCGGGTGGCACAGATACGCAGTATTTT. This translates into CASSLGLAGGTDTQYF.

The rearrangement uses TRBV19 and TRBJ1-5, with 8 bases identical to TRBD1. V shed 5 bases, J shed 7 bases, and the junction held 4 bases outside the gene matches. This CDR3 has 13 amino acids. Germline loops: CDR1 LNHDA, CDR2 SQIVND (reference sequence). The CDR3 DNA reads as TGTGCCAGTAGTGGACAGGGTGGGCAGCCCCAGCATTTT. It translates to CASSGQGGQPQHF. Supplemented by reference TRBV19 and TRBJ1-5, the full variable domain reads DGGITQSPKYLFRKEGQNVTLSCEQNLNHDAMYWYRQDPGQGLRLIYYSQIVNDFQKGDIAEGYSVSREKKESFPLTVTSAQKNPTAFYLCASSGQGGQPQHFGDGTRLSIL.

The chain combines TRBV11-3 with TRBJ2-1; D unclear. This CDR3 has 15 amino acids. V dropped 5 bases and J dropped 0 bases, with 11 bases sitting between them. Germline values: CDR1 SGHNT, CDR2 YENEEA. CDR3 in DNA: TGTGCCAGCAGCCGGACGAGAAACTCCTACAATGAGCAGTTCTTC. Translation gives CASSRTRNSYNEQFF.

The V and J genes are TRBV5-1 and TRBJ2-1; D assignment may be TRBD1 or TRBD2 (5 bases each). Germline values: CDR1 SGHRS, CDR2 YFSETQ. The CDR3 spans 16 residues. V was shortened by 4 bases and J by 2 bases, with 16 bases between the two germline ends. CDR3 residues: CASSLSGAQAYNEQFF. The CDR3 nucleotides read TGCGCCAGCAGCCTGTCCGGGGCGCAGGCCTACAATGAGCAGTTCTTC.

The rearrangement uses TRBV19 and TRBJ1-5, with 8 bases fitting TRBD1. Germline V gene sequence: CDR1 LNHDA, CDR2 SQIVND (reference sequence). This CDR3 region has 13 residues. V lost 3 bases and J lost 7; bases outside the gene matches: 2. The CDR3 region has the DNA TGTGCCAGTAGTATTGACAGGGGCCAGCCCCAGCATTTT. Its translation: CASSIDRGQPQHF.

The V and J genes are TRBV7-8 and TRBJ2-3, with 9 nucleotides matching TRBD2. The trim removed 5 bases at V and 4 bases at J, leaving 7 bases unmatched. This CDR3 contains 15 residues. Germline CDR1 is SGHVS and CDR2 is FQNEAQ. This chain's CDR3 is CASSLSGSRADTQYF. Here the CDR3 DNA reads TGTGCCAGCAGCCTTAGCGGGAGTCGCGCAGATACGCAGTATTTT.